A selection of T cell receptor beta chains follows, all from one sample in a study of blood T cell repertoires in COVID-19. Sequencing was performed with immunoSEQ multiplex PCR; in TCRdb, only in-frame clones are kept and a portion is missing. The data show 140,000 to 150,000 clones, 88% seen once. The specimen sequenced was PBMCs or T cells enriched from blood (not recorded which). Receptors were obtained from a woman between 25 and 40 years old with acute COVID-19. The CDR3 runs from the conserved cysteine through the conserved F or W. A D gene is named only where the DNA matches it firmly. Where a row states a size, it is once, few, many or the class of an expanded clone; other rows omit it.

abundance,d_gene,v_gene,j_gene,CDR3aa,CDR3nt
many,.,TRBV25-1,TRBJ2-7,CASTESYEQYF,TGTGCCAGCACGGAGTCCTACGAGCAGTACTTC
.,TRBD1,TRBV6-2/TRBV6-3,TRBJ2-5,CASSTVQGGETQYF,TGTGCCAGCAGTACGGTACAGGGGGGAGAGACCCAGTACTTC
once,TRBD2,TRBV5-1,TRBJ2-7,CASRAGLAATYEQYF,TGCGCCAGCAGGGCCGGACTAGCGGCTACCTACGAGCAGTACTTC
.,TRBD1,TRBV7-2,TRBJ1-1,CASSFDAAGQGYTEAFF,TGTGCCAGCAGCTTTGACGCTGCGGGACAGGGGTACACTGAAGCTTTCTTT
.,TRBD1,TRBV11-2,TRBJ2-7,CASSPDRRYEQYF,TGTGCCAGCAGCCCGGACAGGCGATACGAGCAGTACTTC
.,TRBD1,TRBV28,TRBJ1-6,CASNQGSGGGTNSPLHF,TGTGCCAGCAACCAAGGTTCAGGGGGCGGCACGAATTCACCCCTCCACTTT
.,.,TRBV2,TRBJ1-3,CASNSGAGNTIYF,TGTGCCAGCAACTCAGGGGCTGGAAACACCATATATTTT
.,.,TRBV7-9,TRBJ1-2,CASTPWGRGGGNYGYTF,TGTGCCAGCACTCCCTGGGGCAGAGGAGGAGGGAACTATGGCTACACCTTC
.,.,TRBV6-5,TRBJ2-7,CASSYGGSRSYEQYF,TGTGCCAGCAGTTACGGCGGTAGCCGCTCCTACGAGCAGTACTTC
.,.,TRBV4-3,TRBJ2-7,CASSQESGGEQYF,TGCGCCAGCAGCCAAGAATCGGGCGGGGAGCAGTACTTC
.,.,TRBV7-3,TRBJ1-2,CASSLSRDGYGYTF,TGTGCCAGCAGCTTAAGCAGGGATGGGTATGGCTACACCTTC
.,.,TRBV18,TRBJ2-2,CASSRAGSTGELFF,TGTGCCAGCTCACGGGCGGGGAGCACCGGGGAGCTGTTTTTT
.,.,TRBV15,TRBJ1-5,CATSREDRRSNQPQHF,TGTGCCACCAGCAGAGAAGACAGGCGTAGCAATCAGCCCCAGCATTTT
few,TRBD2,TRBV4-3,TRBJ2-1,CASSQARGLAGNEQFF,TGCGCCAGCAGCCAAGCGCGCGGACTAGCCGGCAATGAGCAGTTCTTC
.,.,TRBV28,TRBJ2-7,CASSLQGSSYEQYF,TGTGCCAGCAGTTTACAAGGGAGCTCCTACGAGCAGTACTTC
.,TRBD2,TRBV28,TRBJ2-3,CASSLREGLSTDTQYF,TGTGCCAGCAGTTTGCGGGAGGGCCTTAGTACAGATACGCAGTATTTT
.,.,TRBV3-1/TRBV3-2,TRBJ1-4,CASSQVWGGTNEKLFF,TGTGCCAGCAGCCAAGTCTGGGGAGGAACTAATGAAAAACTGTTTTTT
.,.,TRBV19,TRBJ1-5,CASSIQPGEVYSNQPQHF,TGTGCCAGTAGTATTCAGCCAGGGGAAGTATATAGCAATCAGCCCCAGCATTTT
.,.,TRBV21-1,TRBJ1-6,CASSMRGLGYSYNSPLHF,TGTGCCAGCAGCATGCGGGGGCTGGGGTACTCCTATAATTCACCCCTCCACTTT
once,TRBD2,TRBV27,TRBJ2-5,CASSFTGTSVGETQYF,TGTGCCAGCAGTTTTACCGGGACTAGCGTAGGAGAGACCCAGTACTTC
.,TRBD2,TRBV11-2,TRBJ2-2,CASSLGGTSPGGELFF,TGTGCCAGCAGCTTAGGCGGGACTAGCCCGGGCGGGGAGCTGTTTTTT
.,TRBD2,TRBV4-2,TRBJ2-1,CASSQGLAGVINEQFF,TGTGCCAGCAGCCAAGGGCTAGCGGGAGTAATTAATGAGCAGTTCTTC
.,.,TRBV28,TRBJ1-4,CASSLLLGQNGGEKLFF,TGTGCCAGCAGTTTACTCCTCGGACAAAACGGGGGTGAAAAACTGTTTTTT
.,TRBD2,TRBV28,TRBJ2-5,CASRLAGAMGETQYF,TGTGCCAGCAGACTAGCGGGAGCGATGGGAGAGACCCAGTACTTC
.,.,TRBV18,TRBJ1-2,CASSPTGDYGYTF,TGTGCCAGCTCACCGACAGGTGACTATGGCTACACCTTC
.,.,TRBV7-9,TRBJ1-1,CASSWADRSTEAFF,TGTGCCAGCAGCTGGGCCGACAGGTCGACTGAAGCTTTCTTT
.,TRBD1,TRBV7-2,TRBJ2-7,CASSRGQATYEQYF,TGTGCCAGCAGCAGAGGACAGGCCACCTACGAGCAGTACTTC
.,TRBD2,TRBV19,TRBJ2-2,CASSRGLAGVGTGELFF,TGTGCCAGTAGTAGGGGACTAGCGGGAGTGGGCACCGGGGAGCTGTTTTTT